The text below deals with one TCR beta chain. The data originate from a study of T-cell reconstitution after alpha-beta-depleted transplantation in children. The germline V and J ends were trimmed by 8 bases and 2 bases, with 15 bases remaining between them. Germline CDR1 is SGHTA and CDR2 is FQGNSA. The CDR3 contains 15 residues. TCRbeta library preparation incorporated unique molecular identifiers. TCRdb itself ran the PCR reads through MiXCR, one entry per CDR3 protein. Among over 550,000 distinct CDR3 sequences listed, 10% to 13% were seen once. The J gene is TRBJ2-2, the V gene TRBV7-2; D tentatively reads TRBD1 or TRBD2 (5 bases each). The TCR comes from a human donor who donated a stem cell graft to a child with acute myeloid leukemia. Sample: PBMCs from the stem cell graft donor, taken from the stem cell graft. This CDR3 is CASATVGANTGELFF. CDR3 sequence (DNA): TGTGCCAGCGCAACTGTCGGGGCCAACACCGGGGAGCTGTTTTTT.